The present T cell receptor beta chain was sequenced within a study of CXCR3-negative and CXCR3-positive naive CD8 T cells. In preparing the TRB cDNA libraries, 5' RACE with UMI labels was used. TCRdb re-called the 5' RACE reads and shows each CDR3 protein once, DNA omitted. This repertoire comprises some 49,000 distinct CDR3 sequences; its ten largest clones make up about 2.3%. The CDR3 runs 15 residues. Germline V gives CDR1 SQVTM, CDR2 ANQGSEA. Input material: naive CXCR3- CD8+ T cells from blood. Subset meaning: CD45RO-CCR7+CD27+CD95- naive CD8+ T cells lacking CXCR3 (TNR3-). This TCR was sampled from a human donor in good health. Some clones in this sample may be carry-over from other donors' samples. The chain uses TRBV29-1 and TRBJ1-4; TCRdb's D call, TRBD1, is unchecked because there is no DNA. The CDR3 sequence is CSVEDLTGSNEKLFF.